The present TCR beta chain was sequenced within a study of tumor and adjacent non-tumor tissue in lung cancer. In the study overall: Histology: around twelve adenocarcinoma, a couple of squamous cell carcinoma, 1 small cell lung cancer. Stage I to III disease affected approximately 11 men and roughly 5 women aged roughly 31 to 85. Samples averaged roughly 4.3 million productive TCRbeta reads each.

RNA was extracted from bulk tissue without any cell sorting. Donors were chemotherapy-naive, newly diagnosed lung cancer surgical patients in China, August–late 2014. The V gene end was trimmed by 7 bases and the J gene end by 6 bases; junction bases not matched to a gene: 3. The CDR3 runs to 12 residues. Looked up from germline, CDR1 is SQVTM and CDR2 is ANQGSEA. This clonotype ranks as medium-sized. The library came from three nested PCR rounds adapted from ARM-PCR protocols. TCRdb reanalysed the multiplex PCR reads using MiXCR and keeps one entry per CDR3 protein. The data hold more than 75,000 distinct CDR3 sequences, with around two thirds observed a single time.

The sequenced sample was lung tumor tissue. The J gene is TRBJ2-2, the V gene TRBV29-1, with TRBD2 identical over 9 bases. This TCR came from an older woman with non-small cell lung cancer. The CDR3, as DNA: TGCAGCGCTAGGACTAGCGCCGGGGAGCTGTTTTTT. Protein: CSARTSAGELFF.